The clone carrying this T cell receptor (beta chain) was counted a few times. The data were taken from a study of blood T cell repertoires in COVID-19. Study as a whole: The samples span acute and convalescent COVID-19 from the United States, Italy and Spain. From T cells, B-cell-depleted T cells, or PBMCs came the material, which was cDNA or gDNA.

Authors' data handling: Using reference gene primer amplification, nucleated cell counts were estimated. Repertoires were generated with immunoSEQ multiplex PCR, while TCRdb's copy carries only in-frame clones and drops some. V and J calls and clone size are as listed in that table; D and trimming were resolved from the DNA. Seen here are approximately 170,000 clones, about 86% observed once, and the top ten hold approximately 19%. This TCR was recovered from a woman aged 80 or over with acute or convalescent COVID-19. The sequenced material came from peripheral blood.

The CDR3 DNA reads as TGCAGCGTTCGCGAGAAAGAGACCCAGTACTTC. Protein product: CSVREKETQYF. The chain recombines TRBV29-1 with TRBJ2-5; no reliable D call. The CDR3 covers 11 residues. V lost 5 bases to trimming and J lost 3 bases, with 7 bases between them. Germline V gene lookup returns CDR1 SQVTM and CDR2 ANQGSEA.